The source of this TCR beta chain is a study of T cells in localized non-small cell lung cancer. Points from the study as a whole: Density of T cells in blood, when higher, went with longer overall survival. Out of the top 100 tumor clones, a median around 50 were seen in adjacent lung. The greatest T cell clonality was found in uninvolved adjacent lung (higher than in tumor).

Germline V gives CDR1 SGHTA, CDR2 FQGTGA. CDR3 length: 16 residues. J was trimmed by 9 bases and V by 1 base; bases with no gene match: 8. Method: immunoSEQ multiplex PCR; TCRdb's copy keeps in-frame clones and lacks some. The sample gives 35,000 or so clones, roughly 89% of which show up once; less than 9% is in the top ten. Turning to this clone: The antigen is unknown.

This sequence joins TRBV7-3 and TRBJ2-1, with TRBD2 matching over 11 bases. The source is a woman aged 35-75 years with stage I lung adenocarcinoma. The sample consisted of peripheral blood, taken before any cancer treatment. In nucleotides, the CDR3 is TGTGCCAGCAGCTTAAGGGGACTAGCGGTCTCTTCTGAGCAGTTCTTC. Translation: CASSLRGLAVSSEQFF.